This TCR beta chain was profiled in a study of blood T cell repertoires in COVID-19. Background on the study: Nucleic acid was either cDNA or gDNA, and it came from T cells, B-cell-depleted T cells, or PBMCs.

This clone was seen only once. V shed 6 bases and J 3 bases; nucleotides not matched to a gene: 13. Germline loops: CDR1 SGHVS, CDR2 FQNEAQ. CDR3 length: 17 residues. Sequencing used immunoSEQ multiplex PCR; TCRdb keeps in-frame clones, though not all of them. The data contain 200,000 or so clones, 82% of them seen just once; the ten biggest clones take up more than 5%. The sequencing sample was made of peripheral blood. The chain links TRBV7-8 to TRBJ2-1, with 8 bases that match TRBD1. This TCR was recovered from a woman in her 30s with acute or convalescent COVID-19. The chain's CDR3 is CASRDSTGTGGYNEQFF. In DNA form, the CDR3 reads TGTGCCAGCAGAGATAGTACCGGGACAGGTGGCTACAATGAGCAGTTCTTC.